In this sample, the clone carrying this T cell receptor beta chain turned up a few times. The germline V and J ends were trimmed by 3 bases and 0 bases, with 13 bases remaining between them. Germline-derived CDR1 and CDR2 are SGHVS and FQNEAQ. There are 16 residues in the CDR3. The data are from a study of beta chain features in type 1 diabetes. All of the isolated RNA was reverse transcribed, so expressed TCRB transcripts were sequenced. The method was immunoSEQ multiplex PCR; TCRdb's version includes in-frame clones alone and lacks a portion of them. Of just over 450,000 clones listed, approximately 30% were seen once; the top ten hold almost 0.065%.

This TCR came from a man between 18 and 35 years old in good health. This chain joins TRBV7-8 and TRBJ2-3; D is unclear. The source material was naive CD4+ T cells from blood. The CDR3 spells CASSLFQVGSTDTQYF. The DNA for the CDR3 is TGTGCCAGCAGCTTGTTCCAAGTTGGGAGCACAGATACGCAGTATTTT.